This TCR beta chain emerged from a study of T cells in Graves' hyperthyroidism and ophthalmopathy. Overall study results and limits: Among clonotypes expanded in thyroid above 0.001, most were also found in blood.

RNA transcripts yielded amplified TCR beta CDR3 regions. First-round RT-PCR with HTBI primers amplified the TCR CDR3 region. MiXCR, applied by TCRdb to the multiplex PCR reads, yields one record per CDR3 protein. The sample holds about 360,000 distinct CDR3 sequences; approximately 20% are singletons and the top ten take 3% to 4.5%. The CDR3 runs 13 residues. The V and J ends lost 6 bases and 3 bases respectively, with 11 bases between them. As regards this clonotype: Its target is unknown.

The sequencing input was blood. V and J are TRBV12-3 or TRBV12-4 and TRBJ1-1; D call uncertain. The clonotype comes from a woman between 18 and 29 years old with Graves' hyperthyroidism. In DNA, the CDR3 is TGTGCCAGCAGCTCCTCGGGGTACACTGAAGCTTTCTTT. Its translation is CASSSSGYTEAFF.